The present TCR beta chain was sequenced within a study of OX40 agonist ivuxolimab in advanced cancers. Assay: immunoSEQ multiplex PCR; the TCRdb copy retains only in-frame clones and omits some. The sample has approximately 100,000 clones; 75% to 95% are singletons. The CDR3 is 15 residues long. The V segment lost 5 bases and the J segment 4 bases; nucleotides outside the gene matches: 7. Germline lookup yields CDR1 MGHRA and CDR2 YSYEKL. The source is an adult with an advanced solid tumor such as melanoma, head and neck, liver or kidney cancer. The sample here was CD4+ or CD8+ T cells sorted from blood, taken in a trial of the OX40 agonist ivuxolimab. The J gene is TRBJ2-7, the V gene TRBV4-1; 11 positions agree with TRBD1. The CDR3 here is CASSFSGQGEYEQYF. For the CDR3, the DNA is TGCGCCAGCAGCTTCTCGGGACAGGGGGAGTACGAGCAGTACTTC.